Listed here is a single TCR beta chain. Its antigen target is currently unknown. No quality values exist for individual bases; no much larger clone is one base distant. The data originate from a study of blood T cell repertoires in COVID-19 (dated by TCRdb to about 2020). In the study overall: The collaborator samples originated in the United States, Italy and Spain and spanned the acute and convalescent phases of COVID-19. The material from the prospective study consisted of cDNA or gDNA derived from T cells, B-cell-depleted T cells, or PBMCs. The dataset comprised deeply sampled blood TCRbeta repertoires from subjects exposed to, actively infected with, or recovered from COVID-19. The repertoires were made available in a free public database intended to serve as a resource for research on the immune response to SARS-CoV-2. Samples came from the ongoing ImmuneRACE study (first 160 participants) plus 1,254 subjects from 6 global collaborators. Nearly every sample came with metadata listing a de-identified subject ID, COVID-19 status, age in years and sex. Where available, HLA class I and class II types were taken from metadata supplied by the sample provider and were not determined by assay-based typing.

The germline V gene yields SGHAT for CDR1 and FQNNGV for CDR2. Counted from cysteine to phenylalanine, this CDR3 has 13 amino acids. Only the CDR3 DNA stays, 39 bases, in frame from base 1. The germline ends are 18 bases apart after V is trimmed by 5 bases and J by 10 bases. Broad study findings and their caveats: How much clinical and demographic metadata was included differed by source and by participant, and the metadata was provided uncurated.

Collaborating institutions collected whole blood in K2EDTA tubes following their own protocols. Collaborator samples were shipped for TCRbeta analysis as frozen whole blood, isolated PBMCs, or DNA extracted from either sample type. TCRbeta CDR3 regions were amplified from genomic DNA by means of the immunoSEQ Assay, a bias-controlled multiplex PCR. The original methods were these. Within the assay, amplification of reference gene primers was used to estimate how many nucleated cells each sample contained. To quantify the absolute abundance of each unique TCRbeta CDR3 rearrangement, sequence reads were collapsed and filtered. Productive Simpson clonality was computed per sample as the square root of Simpson's diversity index over productive rearrangements. TCRdb holds this immuneACCESS table with in-frame rearrangements only. Some clones are missing; in checked studies, unresolved V genes explain under half, and the rest has no known cause. V and J calls and clone size are those listed in that table; D and trimming were worked out from the DNA. This sample comprises about 310,000 clones, more than 85% of them detected only once. 1% to 1.5% of the sample is in the top ten clones.

The sequence links TRBV11-2 to TRBJ2-7, with TRBD2 as a weak D call on 5 bases. The source is a man aged 65 to 85 with acute or convalescent COVID-19. The sample taken for sequencing was peripheral blood. CDR3 sequence: CASSGFPRGDQYF. DNA sequence: TGTGCCAGCAGCGGGTTCCCCCGGGGTGACCAGTACTTC.